The 4 T cell receptor beta chains below all came from one sample that was sequenced in a study of blood T cell repertoires in COVID-19 (dated by TCRdb to the early 2020s). The library relied on the immunoSEQ multiplex PCR assay. TCRdb re-hosts the immuneACCESS table, in-frame sequences only. Its copies lack some clones; in the studies checked, an unresolved V gene accounts for under half of them, and the cause for the rest is not known. Recorded for this sample are about 220,000 clones; about 86% of them occurred a single time. About 2.4% of the sample is held by the ten biggest clonotypes. Material: peripheral blood. The receptors shown here come from a woman in her fifties or sixties with acute or convalescent COVID-19.

V gene TRBV6-6 combines with J gene TRBJ1-5, with 7 bases fitting TRBD1. V trimming: 5 bases; J trimming: 4 bases; junction bases outside the gene matches: 5. CDR3 length equals 14 residues. In germline, CDR1 is MNHNY, CDR2 SVGAGI (reference sequence). CDR3 DNA sequence: TGTGCCAGCAGTAAGGGACAGCAAAATCAGCCCCAGCATTTT. Amino acids: CASSKGQQNQPQHF.

The J gene is TRBJ2-7, the V gene TRBV29-1, with TRBD2 matching over 13 bases. CDR1 is SQVTM, CDR2 ANQGSEA, per germline. This CDR3 spans 19 amino acids. The J segment lost 4 bases and the V segment lost 2 bases, leaving 17 bases of the junction unmatched. CDR3 amino acids: CSVERVTSGGSFFDYEQYF. Written as DNA, the CDR3 is TGCAGCGTTGAAAGAGTGACTAGCGGGGGGTCCTTCTTTGATTACGAGCAGTACTTC.

For this clone: In the same sample, other DNA sequences code for this CDR3. The V gene is TRBV9, the J gene TRBJ2-5; D might be TRBD1 (6 bases). CDR1 is SGDLS, CDR2 YYNGEE, per germline. The CDR3 runs to 14 residues. Deletions cut 0 bases from V and 4 bases from J, with 10 bases between. CDR3 amino acids: CASSVAAGVETQYF. CDR3 coding DNA: TGTGCCAGCAGCGTAGCCGCAGGGGTAGAGACCCAGTACTTC.

This clone was seen a single time. The chain has TRBV5-4 and TRBJ2-7, with 9 nucleotides matching TRBD2. CDR3 length equals 14 residues. Germline V CDR1 and CDR2: SGHNT, YYREEE (reference sequence). Trimming took 5 bases from V and 6 from J; bases not matched to a gene: 9. CDR3 in amino acids: CASRTMAGGLEQYF. CDR3 nucleotide sequence: TGTGCCAGCAGGACTATGGCGGGGGGGCTCGAGCAGTACTTC.